Below, 6 T cell receptor beta chains from the same sample are listed, as sequenced in a study of T cells expressing NK-cell markers. TCRdb reprocessed the 5' RACE reads, keeping one entry per CDR3 protein, no DNA. Its table lists some 440,000 distinct CDR3 sequences. Sample: blood T cells: a sorted CD56 or NKG2C T cell subset, CD4+ or CD8+ T cells, or bulk PBMC T cells (not recorded which). The source is a woman between 45 and 60 years old in good health.

The CDR3 loop reads CASSPPGDQPQHF. The chain is built from TRBV18 and TRBJ1-5; TCRdb calls TRBD1, which cannot be checked without DNA. CDR1 KGHSH and CDR2 LQKENI come from the germline V gene. This CDR3 region has 13 residues.

The rearrangement uses TRBV24-1 and TRBJ2-7; absent DNA, TCRdb's TRBD2 call cannot be checked. Germline CDR1 and CDR2: KGHDR and SFDVKD. The CDR3 extends over 19 amino acids. The CDR3 region is CATSDFRVLTSGIVYEQYF.

V gene TRBV3-1 combines with J gene TRBJ1-2; TCRdb gives TRBD1 as the D gene, but with no DNA this cannot be confirmed. CDR1 is LGHDT and CDR2 is YNNKEL in the germline V gene (reference sequence). The CDR3 is 13 amino acids. CDR3 in amino acids: CASSQADRRGYTF.

This chain joins TRBV9 and TRBJ2-6. Germline-derived CDR1 and CDR2 are SGDLS and YYNGEE. The CDR3 has 12 residues. CDR3 protein: CASSVVPGVLTF.

This sequence joins TRBV20-1 and TRBJ2-1; absent DNA, TCRdb's TRBD2 call cannot be checked. The CDR3 has 18 amino acids. Germline V lookup: CDR1 DFQATT, CDR2 SNEGSKA (reference sequence). Here the CDR3 reads CSARDRVTWREFRGEQFF.

V usage is TRBV5-1 and J usage is TRBJ2-3. From germline, CDR1 is SGHRS and CDR2 YFSETQ. The CDR3 has 12 residues. CDR3 sequence reads: CASSRVADTQYF. Variable domain in full (rest from reference TRBV5-1 and TRBJ2-3): KAGVTQTPRYLIKTRGQQVTLSCSPISGHRSVSWYQQTPGQGLQFLFEYFSETQRNKGNFPGRFSGRQFSNSRSEMNVSTLELGDSALYLCASSRVADTQYFGPGTRLTVL.